The source of this T cell receptor beta chain is a study of PD-L1 blockade in urothelial cancer. Study at large: At 6 weeks and at 3 weeks (second dose) after treatment start, blood was analyzed. Blood samples had a median of around 150,000 T cells.

Note on this clone: Its cognate antigen is unknown.

Study results and limitations: At 3 weeks on treatment, tumor-associated clones expanded more with durable benefit.

Clones were read by immunoSEQ multiplex PCR, and TCRdb kept only the in-frame ones, dropping some. The sample includes about 84,000 clones, more than 75% of them seen just once. CDR3 length: 14 residues. Trimming pared 3 bases from V and 4 bases from J, leaving 13 bases between. The germline gives CDR1 LGHNA, CDR2 YSLEER. The receptor comes from a man between 70 and 80 years old with urothelial cancer. The J gene is TRBJ2-7, the V gene TRBV4-3; D gene ambiguous. This specimen was PBMCs, taken around atezolizumab (anti-PD-L1) treatment. The CDR3 DNA sequence: TGCGCCAGCAGCCAGGCTAGTCCATTTTACGAGCAGTACTTC. Translation: CASSQASPFYEQYF.